This passage covers 27 T cell receptor beta chains from one sample sequenced in a study of blood T cell repertoires in COVID-19 (dated by TCRdb to the early 2020s). Libraries were prepared through the immunoSEQ multiplex PCR assay. TCRdb holds this immuneACCESS table with in-frame rearrangements only. Some clones are missing; in checked studies, unresolved V genes explain under half, and the rest has no known cause. The sample table lists 210,000 or so clones, about nine tenths of them with a count of one. Approximately 6.7% of the sample comes from the top ten. The specimen was peripheral blood. These receptors all come from a man aged 35-49 years with acute or convalescent COVID-19.

The chain recombines TRBV6-6 with TRBJ2-1; D remains ambiguous. There are 13 residues in the CDR3. V dropped 6 bases and J dropped 8 bases, with 14 bases sitting between them. Germline CDR1 is MNHNY and CDR2 is SVGAGI (reference sequence). CDR3 DNA sequence: TGTGCCAGCAGGCGATCCGGGTTCGATGAGCAGTTCTTC. The encoded protein is CASRRSGFDEQFF.

This clone was seen once. V usage is TRBV9 and J usage is TRBJ1-2; TRBD1 might be the D (5 bases). The CDR3 totals 14 residues. Germline lookup yields CDR1 SGDLS and CDR2 YYNGEE. The ends were cut back, 4 bases at V and 5 bases at J, with 15 bases in the middle. The CDR3 protein is CASSQGGAQYGYTF. CDR3 bases: TGTGCCAGCAGCCAAGGAGGGGCTCAATATGGCTACACCTTC.

The V call is TRBV12-3 or TRBV12-4, the J call TRBJ2-5; no definite D call. This CDR3 comprises 13 residues. Trimming pared 6 bases from V and 2 bases from J, leaving 10 bases between. This CDR3 reads CASSRGRQETQYF. For the CDR3, the DNA is TGTGCCAGCAGCCGAGGAAGGCAAGAGACCCAGTACTTC.

The chain joins TRBV2 to TRBJ1-2, with D tentatively TRBD1 (5 bases). Per germline, CDR1 SNHLY and CDR2 FYNNEI. Trimming took off 7 bases at V and 0 bases at J, with 12 bases between the two ends. The CDR3 totals 14 residues. The CDR3 DNA follows: TGTGCCAGCATAAGACAGACTTCTAACTATGGCTACACCTTC. It translates to CASIRQTSNYGYTF.

CDR3 region: CASSLQTGSDSPLHF. CDR3 sequence (DNA): TGTGCCAGCAGCCTCCAGACAGGAAGTGATTCACCCCTCCACTTT. The chain has TRBV11-2 and TRBJ1-6; tentative D call: TRBD1 (6 bases). CDR3 length equals 15 residues. The germline V and J ends were trimmed by 5 bases and 8 bases, with 16 bases remaining between them. CDR1 is SGHAT and CDR2 is FQNNGV in the germline V gene.

The genes are TRBV19 and TRBJ1-5; D gene unclear. The germline CDR1 and CDR2 sequences are LNHDA and SQIVND (reference sequence). V was pared by 3 bases and J by 0 bases, with 12 bases between. The CDR3 has 16 amino acids. The DNA of the CDR3 is TGTGCCAGTAGTATTGGGAGTAGGAATAGCAATCAGCCCCAGCATTTT. Translated, it gives CASSIGSRNSNQPQHF.

This clone was counted between two and nine times. This chain connects TRBV7-8 to TRBJ2-3; the match to TRBD2 covers 8 bases. Germline V CDR1 and CDR2: SGHVS, FQNEAQ. V shed 2 bases, J shed 3 bases, and the junction held 7 bases outside the gene matches. This CDR3 comprises 16 residues. DNA of the CDR3: TGTGCCAGCAGCTTATACGGGGGGGCGCTTACAGATACGCAGTATTTT. It translates to CASSLYGGALTDTQYF.

The chain joins TRBV2 to TRBJ1-1; 10 bases map to TRBD1. Unmatched junction bases numbered 5, after V lost 4 bases and J lost 3 bases. The CDR3 length is 15 residues. Germline-derived CDR1 and CDR2 are SNHLY and FYNNEI. This CDR3 reads CASSARQGADTEAFF. As DNA, the CDR3 is TGTGCCAGCAGTGCAAGACAGGGGGCGGACACTGAAGCTTTCTTT.

The chain links TRBV7-9 to TRBJ2-1; TRBD1 matches 7 bases. The CDR3 runs to 16 residues. The trim removed 4 bases at V and 6 bases at J, leaving 12 bases unmatched. Germline loops: CDR1 SEHNR, CDR2 FQNEAQ (reference sequence). DNA for the CDR3: TGTGCCAGCAGCTGGCCGACAGGGAAGGCAGGCAATGAGCAGTTCTTC. Translated: CASSWPTGKAGNEQFF.

The chain joins TRBV7-9 to TRBJ2-3; D remains unclear. The V gene's germline CDR1 is SEHNR and CDR2 FQNEAQ (reference sequence). Trimming left V 7 bases short and J 2 bases short, with 10 bases between. The CDR3 is 13 residues long. Here the CDR3 reads CASIPRDTDTQYF. CDR3 coding DNA: TGTGCCAGCATCCCCCGCGACACAGATACGCAGTATTTT. The full variable domain, rest sourced from reference TRBV7-9 and TRBJ2-3, is DTGVSQNPRHKITKRGQNVTFRCDPISEHNRLYWYRQTLGQGPEFLTYFQNEAQLEKSRLLSDRFSAERPKGSFSTLEIQRTEQGDSAMYLCASIPRDTDTQYFGPGTRLTVL.

The V gene is TRBV6-4, the J gene TRBJ2-2, with a possible D match to TRBD2 (5 bases). The CDR3 runs to 13 residues. The V end was cut by 6 bases, the J end by 4 bases, with 9 bases between. Germline V lookup: CDR1 MRHNA, CDR2 SNTAGT. The CDR3 region is CASSRDPTGELFF. DNA of the CDR3: TGTGCCAGCAGCCGGGATCCCACCGGGGAGCTGTTTTTT.

The chain links TRBV5-1 to TRBJ1-4, with 7 bases aligning to TRBD1. V was clipped by 3 bases and J by 0 bases; unmatched bases: 2. Germline V gene sequence: CDR1 SGHRS, CDR2 YFSETQ. This CDR3 comprises 15 residues. In nucleotides, the CDR3 is TGCGCCAGCAGCTCTGGACAGGCAACTAATGAAAAACTGTTTTTT. Translating gives CASSSGQATNEKLFF.

This clone was picked up a small number of times. The rearrangement uses TRBV24-1 and TRBJ2-3; 7 positions match TRBD1. CDR1 KGHDR and CDR2 SFDVKD come from the germline V gene. With 8 bases clipped from V and 3 bases from J, the junction kept 1 base outside the gene matches. The CDR3 is 12 residues long. The CDR3 here is CATKGATDTQYF. CDR3 bases: TGTGCCACCAAGGGGGCGACAGATACGCAGTATTTT.

This chain joins TRBV10-3 and TRBJ1-1, with unresolved D. Deletions cut 7 bases from V and 1 base from J, with 7 bases between. Germline assignment: CDR1 ENHRY and CDR2 SYGVKD. This CDR3 comprises 12 residues. CDR3 nucleotides: TGTGCCATCACTGGAGGGAACACTGAAGCTTTCTTT. It specifies CAITGGNTEAFF.

The V gene is TRBV11-2, the J gene TRBJ2-3, with 10 bases that match TRBD2. This CDR3 region has 16 residues. After removal of 3 bases from V and 4 bases from J, the junction contained 7 bases not matched to a gene. Germline V gives CDR1 SGHAT, CDR2 FQNNGV. This CDR3 reads CASSFPAGGLADTQYF. The CDR3 DNA follows: TGTGCCAGCAGCTTTCCAGCGGGGGGGCTCGCAGATACGCAGTATTTT.

This chain links TRBV9 with TRBJ1-1; perhaps TRBD1 as D (6 bases). V was pared by 3 bases and J by 5 bases, with 14 bases between. This CDR3 is 14 amino acids long. Germline CDR1 reads SGDLS; CDR2 reads YYNGEE. CDR3 DNA sequence: TGTGCCAGCAGCGCAGTAGGGGGGGAAACTGAAGCTTTCTTT. Protein product: CASSAVGGETEAFF.

The chain carries TRBV12-5 and TRBJ2-7; 10 bases agree with TRBD1. Germline V gives CDR1 LGHNT, CDR2 FRNRAP. V lost 1 base, J lost 3 bases, and 12 bases stayed unmatched. CDR3 length: 18 residues. The CDR3 region has the DNA TGTGCTAGTGGTTTGGCCACAGGGGGACAGGGGTCTCACTACGAGCAGTACTTC. This gives the protein CASGLATGGQGSHYEQYF.

This chain uses TRBV7-2 with TRBJ2-5, with 8 bases that match TRBD2. There are 15 residues in the CDR3. Germline V gives CDR1 SGHTA, CDR2 FQGNSA. The V gene end was trimmed by 4 bases and the J gene end by 5 bases; junction bases not matched to a gene: 9. This chain's CDR3 is CASSSFGGGLETQYF. CDR3 bases: TGTGCCAGCAGCTCATTCGGGGGGGGATTGGAGACCCAGTACTTC. The full variable domain, in which reference TRBV7-2 and TRBJ2-5 provide the parts outside the CDR3, is GAGVSQSPSNKVTEKGKDVELRCDPISGHTALYWYRQSLGQGLEFLIYFQGNSAPDKSGLPSDRFSAERTGGSVSTLTIQRTQQEDSAVYLCASSSFGGGLETQYFGPGTRLLVL.

V gene TRBV5-1 combines with J gene TRBJ1-3; 10 nucleotides align to TRBD1. Per the germline V gene, CDR1 is SGHRS and CDR2 is YFSETQ. The CDR3 runs 19 residues. Trimming took 3 bases from V and 3 from J; bases not matched to a gene: 15. The CDR3 nucleotides are TGCGCCAGCAGCTCAACCACCCGACAGGGGGCCTTTGGTGGAAACACCATATATTTT. It yields the protein CASSSTTRQGAFGGNTIYF.

The chain couples TRBV27 to TRBJ1-4; no reliable D call. V lost 1 base, J lost 2 bases, and 14 bases lay in between. There are 17 residues in the CDR3. Per the germline V gene, CDR1 is MNHEY and CDR2 is SMNVEV (reference sequence). The CDR3 protein is CASSLFYPGSTNEKLFF. The CDR3 DNA is TGTGCCAGCAGTTTATTCTATCCGGGATCCACTAATGAAAAACTGTTTTTT. Drawing the rest from reference TRBV27 and TRBJ1-4, the complete variable domain is EAQVTQNPRYLITVTGKKLTVTCSQNMNHEYMSWYRQDPGLGLRQIYYSMNVEVTDKGDVPEGYKVSRKEKRNFPLILESPSPNQTSLYFCASSLFYPGSTNEKLFFGSGTQLSVL.

CDR3 region: CSVIGLSSTDTQYF. CDR3 nucleotide sequence: TGCAGCGTTATTGGCTTATCTAGCACAGATACGCAGTATTTT. The chain combines TRBV29-1 with TRBJ2-3; D uncertain. The CDR3 contains 14 residues. V lost 5 bases and J 0 bases, leaving 12 bases between the germline ends. Germline assignment: CDR1 SQVTM and CDR2 ANQGSEA.

This chain links TRBV19 with TRBJ1-5; TRBD1 might be the D (5 bases). The CDR3 loop spans 12 amino acids. V lost 7 bases, J lost 5 bases, and 9 bases lay in between. Germline CDR1 reads LNHDA; CDR2 reads SQIVND (reference sequence). CDR3 sequence (DNA): TGTGCCAGTACTACGGGGGATCAGCCCCAGCATTTT. It is translated as CASTTGDQPQHF.

The chain joins TRBV28 to TRBJ2-6; 8 nucleotides line up with TRBD1. Germline trimming cut 6 bases from V and 0 bases from J; bases unmatched to any gene: 16. The CDR3 sequence is 20 residues long. Germline CDR1 is MDHEN and CDR2 is SYDVKM. CDR3 amino acids: CASSYRWGQASSSGANVLTF. CDR3 DNA: TGTGCCAGCAGCTATAGATGGGGACAGGCCTCCTCCTCTGGGGCCAACGTCCTGACTTTC.

This sequence joins TRBV7-8 and TRBJ2-7; 10 bases map to TRBD2. The junction had 8 bases not matched to a gene; V was cut back by 5 bases and J by 7 bases. CDR3 length equals 14 residues. Per germline, CDR1 SGHVS and CDR2 FQNEAQ. CDR3 sequence: CASSLLAGSGEQYF. The CDR3, as DNA: TGTGCCAGCAGCCTACTAGCGGGGTCTGGGGAGCAGTACTTC.

The genes are TRBV18 and TRBJ2-2; tentative D call: TRBD1 (5 bases). V dropped 6 bases and J dropped 4 bases, with 9 bases sitting between them. The CDR3 runs to 13 residues. The germline V gene encodes CDR1 KGHSH and CDR2 LQKENI. CDR3 loop: CASSPDSTGELFF. Written as DNA, the CDR3 is TGTGCCAGCTCCCCCGACAGCACCGGGGAGCTGTTTTTT. Supplemented by reference TRBV18 and TRBJ2-2, the full variable domain reads NAGVMQNPRHLVRRRGQEARLRCSPMKGHSHVYWYRQLPEEGLKFMVYLQKENIIDESGMPKERFSAEFPKEGPSILRIQQVVRGDSAAYFCASSPDSTGELFFGEGSRLTVL.

The CDR3: CASSLVGTSGKTQYF. The CDR3 coding sequence is TGCGCCAGCAGCTTGGTTGGGACTAGCGGCAAGACCCAGTACTTC. The chain has TRBV5-1 and TRBJ2-5; 11 bases align to TRBD2. J was trimmed by 6 bases and V by 0 bases; bases with no gene match: 4. The CDR3 runs to 15 residues. CDR1 SGHRS and CDR2 YFSETQ come from the germline V gene. The full variable domain, with the rest looked up from reference TRBV5-1 and TRBJ2-5, is KAGVTQTPRYLIKTRGQQVTLSCSPISGHRSVSWYQQTPGQGLQFLFEYFSETQRNKGNFPGRFSGRQFSNSRSEMNVSTLELGDSALYLCASSLVGTSGKTQYFGPGTRLLVL.

This chain uses TRBV7-9 with TRBJ1-2, with D perhaps matching TRBD1 (6 bases). The CDR3 consists of 15 residues. Between the trimmed V and J ends, which lost 5 bases and 6 bases, there was a span of 19 bases. Germline CDR1 reads SEHNR; CDR2 reads FQNEAQ (reference sequence). The CDR3 here is CASSPPQGTVHGYTF. For the CDR3, the DNA is TGTGCCAGCAGCCCCCCCCAGGGGACCGTCCATGGCTACACCTTC.